This entry features one T cell receptor (beta chain) sequence. Antigen: not known. Per germline, CDR1 SNHLY and CDR2 FYNNEI. Trimming cost V 5 bases and J 8 bases, with 10 bases left between them. The CDR3 loop spans 12 amino acids. The sample is drawn from a study of T cells in localized non-small cell lung cancer. Study-wide results and caveats: Since sequencing was restricted to only one region of the tumor, intratumor heterogeneity remains a possibility. Longer overall survival was linked to higher blood T cell density. Adjacent lung was found to contain a median approximately 52 of the top 100 tumor clones. Clonality of T cells reached its maximum in uninvolved adjacent lung, surpassing tumor.

The table came from immunoSEQ multiplex PCR; TCRdb's copy has only in-frame clones and leaves some out. This table has about 79,000 clones, 85% to 90% appearing once. The sequencing here drew on peripheral blood, taken before any cancer treatment. The rearrangement links TRBV2 to TRBJ2-1; D might be TRBD1 (6 bases). The clonotype comes from a woman aged 40 to 75 with stage I squamous cell lung carcinoma. The CDR3 loop reads CASSPGAHEQFF. DNA for the CDR3: TGTGCCAGCAGTCCAGGGGCCCATGAGCAGTTCTTC.